These 29 T cell receptor beta chains came from one sample sequenced in a study of patients and donors after allogeneic stem cell transplantation. MiXCR, applied by TCRdb to the RT-PCR reads, yields one record per CDR3 protein. Here the sample spans 95,000 to 120,000 distinct CDR3 sequences, around 36% being singletons. Sequenced: blood, either unsorted or a sorted T cell fraction (not recorded which). These receptors came from a human donor who was either an allogeneic HSCT recipient or a stem cell or donor lymphocyte infusion donor (not recorded which). It is not recorded whose cells these are; they may come from a transplant donor.

The chain combines TRBV10-2 with TRBJ1-4; no reliable D call. Germline V lookup: CDR1 WSHSY, CDR2 SAAADI. Trimming stripped 2 bases from V and 5 bases from J, with 0 bases between. The CDR3 sequence is 11 residues long. CDR3 bases: TGCGCCAGCAGTGAGAATGAAAAACTGTTTTTT. Its protein is CASSENEKLFF.

CDR3 DNA: TGTGCCAGCAGCTTAACTTTTAGCGGGAGAGGTTCAGATACGCAGTATTTT. Protein sequence: CASSLTFSGRGSDTQYF. The chain links TRBV7-3 to TRBJ2-3, with TRBD2 identical over 9 bases. The CDR3 loop spans 17 amino acids. Germline loops: CDR1 SGHTA, CDR2 FQGTGA. V gave up 0 bases and J gave up 4 bases; unmatched junction bases: 8.

This clonotype was detected only a few times. V is TRBV19 and J is TRBJ1-2; TRBD1 agrees at 8 bases. Germline CDR1 is LNHDA and CDR2 is SQIVND (reference sequence). The CDR3 length is 15 residues. V dropped 1 base and J dropped 4; count of bases not matched to a gene: 5. CDR3 protein: CASSIAGTGSYGYTF. In DNA form, the CDR3 reads TGTGCCAGTAGTATAGCCGGGACAGGAAGCTATGGCTACACCTTC.

The table lists this clonotype with a few counts. The V gene is TRBV20-1, the J gene TRBJ2-1, with TRBD1 identical over 9 bases. The trim removed 1 base at V and 4 bases at J, leaving 14 bases unmatched. Germline CDR1 is DFQATT and CDR2 is SNEGSKA (reference sequence). This CDR3 has 18 amino acids. This CDR3 reads CSARGGTGNPGQYNEQFF. The DNA of the CDR3 is TGCAGTGCTAGAGGTGGGACAGGGAATCCCGGTCAGTACAATGAGCAGTTCTTC.

The chain employs TRBV29-1 and TRBJ2-7, with 12 bases aligning to TRBD2. This CDR3 is 14 amino acids long. CDR1 SQVTM and CDR2 ANQGSEA come from the germline V gene. V shed 1 base, J shed 4 bases, and the junction held 2 bases outside the gene matches. CDR3 nucleotides: TGCAGCGTTGAAGTAGGGACTAGCGGGTACGAGCAGTACTTC. Translation: CSVEVGTSGYEQYF.

This clonotype showed up just a few times. The rearrangement links TRBV11-2 to TRBJ1-1; no firm D call. Trimming pared 3 bases from V and 4 bases from J, leaving 12 bases between. This CDR3 comprises 14 residues. Germline V gene sequence: CDR1 SGHAT, CDR2 FQNNGV. This CDR3 reads CASSFTPTTTEAFF. For the CDR3, the DNA is TGTGCCAGCAGCTTCACCCCGACAACCACTGAAGCTTTCTTT.

This chain joins TRBV2 and TRBJ2-5; weak D call: TRBD2 (5 bases). Deletions cut 5 bases from V and 2 bases from J, with 18 bases between. The CDR3 is 16 residues long. The V gene's germline CDR1 is SNHLY and CDR2 FYNNEI. CDR3 sequence reads: CASSKTSRSPQETQYF. The CDR3 DNA sequence: TGTGCCAGCAGTAAAACTAGTAGGAGCCCACAAGAGACCCAGTACTTC.

The chain combines TRBV7-9 with TRBJ1-4; D is undetermined. Per the germline V gene, CDR1 is SEHNR and CDR2 is FQNEAQ (reference sequence). The CDR3 contains 15 residues. V dropped 3 bases and J dropped 0 bases, with 8 bases sitting between them. Written as DNA, the CDR3 is TGTGCCAGCAGCTTGACGGATACAACTAATGAAAAACTGTTTTTT. It yields the protein CASSLTDTTNEKLFF.

The chain couples TRBV11-3 to TRBJ2-1; no firm D call. Germline loops: CDR1 SGHNT, CDR2 YENEEA. The CDR3 is 13 residues long. V lost 0 bases to trimming and J lost 9 bases, with 9 bases between them. CDR3 nucleotides: TGTGCCAGCAGCTTAGATCTGAGAGGTGAGCAGTTCTTC. Its translation is CASSLDLRGEQFF.

Only a few counts were recorded for this clonotype. This rearrangement joins TRBV10-1 to TRBJ1-5; D remains unclear. CDR3 length: 13 residues. Germline V CDR1 and CDR2: WNHNN, SYGVQD (reference sequence). V was cut by 5 bases and J by 5 bases, with 10 bases left in between. CDR3 nucleotide sequence: TGCGCCAGCAGTCGGGATGAAGATCAGCCCCAGCATTTT. It translates to CASSRDEDQPQHF.

The chain employs TRBV20-1 and TRBJ1-4; no definite D call. This CDR3 spans 11 amino acids. The ends were cut back, 3 bases at V and 6 bases at J, with 5 bases in the middle. CDR1 and CDR2 from the germline V gene are DFQATT and SNEGSKA (reference sequence). The CDR3 loop is CSASHHEKLFF. The CDR3 region has the DNA TGCAGTGCTAGCCACCATGAAAAACTGTTTTTT.

The rearrangement joins TRBV11-2 to TRBJ1-2; D gene unclear. Germline V gives CDR1 SGHAT, CDR2 FQNNGV. The CDR3 is made up of 13 amino acids. Trimming removed 3 bases at V and 8 bases at J, with 13 bases between. The CDR3 loop reads CASSLNPIRGYTF. CDR3 sequence (DNA): TGTGCCAGCAGCTTGAATCCCATAAGAGGCTACACCTTC.

This clonotype turned up a few times. This rearrangement joins TRBV4-2 to TRBJ1-4; D ambiguous. The V gene lost 1 base and the J gene lost 1 base, with 4 bases spanning the gap. The CDR3 totals 14 residues. Germline CDR1 LGHNA, CDR2 YNFKEQ. The CDR3 protein is CASSQAGTNEKLFF. CDR3 DNA sequence: TGTGCCAGCAGCCAAGCAGGAACTAATGAAAAACTGTTTTTT.

The chain uses TRBV24-1 and TRBJ2-3, with 7 bases that match TRBD2. The CDR3 has 14 residues. Per germline, CDR1 KGHDR and CDR2 SFDVKD. V lost 8 bases, J lost 4 bases, and 8 bases stayed unmatched. In DNA, the CDR3 is TGTGCCACCACGGGGGGAGGGCCCGCAGATACGCAGTATTTT. This translates into CATTGGGPADTQYF.

The table lists this clonotype with a few counts. The chain joins TRBV12-3 or TRBV12-4 to TRBJ1-6, with D maybe TRBD1 (6 bases). The CDR3 is made up of 15 amino acids. Deletions cut 5 bases from V and 9 bases from J, with 17 bases between. DNA for the CDR3: TGTGCCAGCAGTCCTCCAAGGGGGGTAGGTTCACCCCTCCACTTT. Its translation: CASSPPRGVGSPLHF.

This clonotype was counted ten times or more. The chain employs TRBV29-1 and TRBJ1-5, with unresolved D. This CDR3 has 15 amino acids. V lost 5 bases and J 2 bases, leaving 16 bases between the germline ends. The V gene's germline CDR1 is SQVTM and CDR2 ANQGSEA. The CDR3 protein is CSVPLGLSGNQPQHF. In nucleotides, the CDR3 is TGCAGCGTTCCTCTAGGACTCTCAGGCAATCAGCCCCAGCATTTT.

This clonotype has a handful of counts. One junction end disagrees with the germline gene, perhaps due to a read error. The chain has TRBV11-2 and TRBJ2-1; TRBD2 might be the D (6 bases). Per germline, CDR1 SGHAT and CDR2 FQNNGV. The CDR3 extends over 16 amino acids. In DNA form, the CDR3 reads TGTGCCAGCAGCTTAGAGCGAACTAGCTCCTTCAATGAGCAGTTCTTC. Protein product: CASSLERTSSFNEQFF.

This clonotype was detected only a few times. The chain links TRBV12-3 or TRBV12-4 to TRBJ2-4; possibly TRBD2 for D (6 bases). V was trimmed by 8 bases and J by 4 bases, leaving 12 bases between them. The CDR3 consists of 13 residues. This CDR3 reads CASPRREKNIQYF. CDR3 sequence (DNA): TGTGCCAGCCCGCGGCGGGAAAAAAACATTCAGTACTTC.

CDR3 in DNA: TGCGCCAGCAGCCAAGGGCAAAGGAACATTCAGTACTTC. Residues: CASSQGQRNIQYF. The rearrangement links TRBV4-3 to TRBJ2-4; D not certain. V shed 1 base and J shed 7 bases, with 8 bases lying between them. From germline, CDR1 is LGHNA and CDR2 YSLEER. The CDR3 is made up of 13 amino acids.

The sample holds a few counts of this clonotype. CDR3 sequence: CASSTGAYNEQFF. The DNA for the CDR3 is TGTGCCAGCAGTACCGGGGCCTACAATGAGCAGTTCTTC. The V call is TRBV6-2 or TRBV6-3, the J call TRBJ2-1; possibly TRBD2 for D (5 bases). V was clipped by 5 bases and J by 2 bases, with 7 bases between them. The CDR3 contains 13 residues. Germline V lookup: CDR1 MNHEY, CDR2 SVGEGT.

This chain links TRBV20-1 with TRBJ2-7; perhaps TRBD1 as D (6 bases). Trimming took 5 bases from V and 2 from J, leaving 19 bases between them. This CDR3 is 15 amino acids long. CDR1 is DFQATT, CDR2 SNEGSKA, per germline (reference sequence). CDR3 in DNA: TGCAGTGCTGGGGGCGGTGGTTCCCCTACCTACGAGCAGTACTTC. Translated, it gives CSAGGGGSPTYEQYF.

This clonotype has more than one count but fewer than ten. The chain recombines TRBV28 with TRBJ1-6; 8 nucleotides align to TRBD1. CDR3 length equals 15 residues. V gave up 8 bases and J gave up 14 bases; unmatched junction bases: 17. Germline V CDR1 and CDR2: MDHEN, SYDVKM. The DNA for the CDR3 is TGTGCCAGCGTGGACAGGGCACCAAACATGGTGACCCTCCACTTT. It translates to CASVDRAPNMVTLHF.

This sequence joins TRBV11-2 and TRBJ1-2; no clear D. With 4 bases removed from V and 0 bases from J, the gap between germline ends came to 15 bases. The CDR3 is 16 amino acids. Germline CDR1 SGHAT, CDR2 FQNNGV. The DNA of the CDR3 is TGTGCCAGCAGCTCCTTCTTCTCGACACCTAACTATGGCTACACCTTC. Protein product: CASSSFFSTPNYGYTF.

The chain employs TRBV5-1 and TRBJ2-7, with D possibly being TRBD1 (6 bases). V was shortened by 5 bases and J by 2 bases, with 23 bases between the two germline ends. Germline CDR1 is SGHRS and CDR2 is YFSETQ. CDR3 size: 17 residues. CDR3 region: CASRPHSKSTGPYEQYF. CDR3 bases: TGCGCCAGCAGGCCCCATTCTAAATCAACAGGGCCCTACGAGCAGTACTTC.

The chain links TRBV4-3 to TRBJ2-2, with D tentatively TRBD1 (5 bases). Trimming pared 6 bases from V and 8 bases from J, leaving 16 bases between. CDR1 LGHNA and CDR2 YSLEER come from the germline V gene. The length of the CDR3 is 14 residues. For the CDR3, the DNA is TGCGCCAGCAGAGCCGTTAGGGGCTCAGGGGAGCTGTTTTTT. Translation: CASRAVRGSGELFF.

This clonotype was seen more than once but under ten times. The rearrangement joins TRBV24-1 to TRBJ2-7, with D uncertain. The V gene lost 2 bases and the J gene lost 2 bases, with 9 bases spanning the gap. In germline, CDR1 is KGHDR, CDR2 SFDVKD. This CDR3 contains 14 residues. The CDR3 DNA reads as TGTGCCACCAGTGATTCTAGGACCACCTACGAGCAGTACTTC. Its protein is CATSDSRTTYEQYF.

The chain links TRBV24-1 to TRBJ2-1; D gene unclear. The length of the CDR3 is 18 residues. Trimming left V 4 bases short and J 0 bases short, with 18 bases between. Germline V CDR1 and CDR2: KGHDR, SFDVKD. Here the CDR3 reads CATSDPFGSPSSYNEQFF. The DNA for the CDR3 is TGTGCCACCAGTGACCCATTCGGATCTCCAAGCTCCTACAATGAGCAGTTCTTC.

This chain joins TRBV6-5 and TRBJ1-6; D remains ambiguous. The CDR3 covers 18 residues. CDR1 is MNHEY and CDR2 is SVGAGI in the germline V gene. Trimming removed 6 bases at V and 6 bases at J, with 24 bases between. The CDR3 DNA follows: TGTGCCAGCAGACCACCCTCCCACCCGAGGAGGCGTAATTCACCCCTCCACTTT. Translated, it gives CASRPPSHPRRRNSPLHF.

The chain links TRBV5-1 to TRBJ2-5, with 11 nucleotides matching TRBD1. The V gene end was trimmed by 2 bases and the J gene end by 1 base; junction bases not matched to a gene: 4. This CDR3 spans 16 amino acids. Germline CDR1 and CDR2: SGHRS and YFSETQ. This CDR3 reads CASSFRDRGSQETQYF. The CDR3 region has the DNA TGCGCCAGCAGCTTCCGGGACAGGGGGTCCCAAGAGACCCAGTACTTC.